The T cell receptor beta chain under discussion was sequenced for a study of T cell changes during pregnancy in multiple sclerosis. V gave up 2 bases and J gave up 8 bases, with 9 bases separating them. The CDR3 is 12 residues long. CDR1 and CDR2 from the germline V gene are GTSNPN and SVGIG (reference sequence). Repertoires were generated with immunoSEQ multiplex PCR, while TCRdb's copy carries only in-frame clones and drops some. The sample lists tens of thousands of clones; roughly 90% were seen once. The specimen comprised CD8+ T cells from peripheral blood mononuclear cells, sampled in the third trimester of pregnancy. The chain links TRBV30 to TRBJ1-4; D is undetermined. This sequence originates from a female donor with multiple sclerosis, enrolled in a pregnancy study. The CDR3 DNA sequence: TGTGCCTGGAGTATAATCCGGGAAAAACTGTTTTTT. It translates to CAWSIIREKLFF.